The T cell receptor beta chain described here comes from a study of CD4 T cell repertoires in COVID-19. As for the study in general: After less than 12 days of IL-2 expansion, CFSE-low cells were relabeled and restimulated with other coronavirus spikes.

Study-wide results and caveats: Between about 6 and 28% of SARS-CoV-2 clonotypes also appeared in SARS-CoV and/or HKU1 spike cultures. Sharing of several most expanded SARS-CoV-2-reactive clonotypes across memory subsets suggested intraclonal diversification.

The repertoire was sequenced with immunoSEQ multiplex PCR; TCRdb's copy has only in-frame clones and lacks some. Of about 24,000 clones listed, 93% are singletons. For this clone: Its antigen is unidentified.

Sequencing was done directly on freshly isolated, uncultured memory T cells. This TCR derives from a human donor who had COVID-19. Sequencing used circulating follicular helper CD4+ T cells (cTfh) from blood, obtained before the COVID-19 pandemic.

DNA for the CDR3: TGTGCCAGCAGCCCGGGTACCAAGGTGAGGACCCAGTACTTC. It encodes CASSPGTKVRTQYF. V and J are TRBV5-6 and TRBJ2-5; D is unclear. This CDR3 is built from 14 residues. The germline V and J ends were trimmed by 4 bases and 7 bases, with 17 bases remaining between them. Germline V gene lookup returns CDR1 SGHDT and CDR2 YYEEEE.